Below are 2 T cell receptor beta chains sequenced from a single sample in a study of T-cell reconstitution after alpha-beta-depleted transplantation in children. Unique molecular identifiers tagged the TCRbeta library. Using its own MiXCR run on the PCR reads, TCRdb lists one record per CDR3 protein. The sample has 380,000 or so distinct CDR3 sequences; 13% are singletons. The sequences come from PBMCs, collected from the stem cell graft. The receptors were gathered from a human donor who donated a stem cell graft to a child with Fanconi anemia.

This clonotype was detected only a few times. V is TRBV7-9 and J is TRBJ2-4; 7 bases align to TRBD1. This CDR3 is 15 amino acids long. Germline V gene lookup returns CDR1 SEHNR and CDR2 FQNEAQ (reference sequence). The junction had 6 bases not matched to a gene; V was cut back by 4 bases and J by 3 bases. CDR3 bases: TGTGCCAGCAGCTCAGACCAGGGGGACAAAAACATTCAGTACTTC. Its translation: CASSSDQGDKNIQYF.

The genes are TRBV9 and TRBJ1-5; D is undetermined. Per germline, CDR1 SGDLS and CDR2 YYNGEE. The CDR3 runs 14 residues. Deletions cut 2 bases from V and 1 base from J, with 7 bases between. Here the CDR3 DNA reads TGTGCCAGCAGCGTTGGTGGAAGCAATCAGCCCCAGCATTTT. Protein: CASSVGGSNQPQHF.